In its sample, the clone carrying this TCR beta chain was seen many times. Its antigen is undetermined. New diagnoses, under 2 months' duration, and ages 18 to 65 characterized the hyperthyroidism patients. Patients were diagnosed from clinical symptoms, serum thyroxine, TRAb, thyroid ultrasound and orbital computed tomography. These data belong to a study of Graves' ophthalmopathy and Graves' hyperthyroidism. Amplification of the TCR beta CDR3 regions used RNA transcripts (as template). First-round RT-PCR employed HTBI primers, with a second-round multiplex PCR after it. MiXCR, run by TCRdb on the multiplex PCR reads, gives a single entry per CDR3 protein. The data hold 560,000 or so distinct CDR3 sequences, with about 35% observed a single time. Findings and caveats of the study: Cross-validated, the 13-signature model showed 87.88%/81.08% sensitivity/specificity, and 80%/75% in the test set. Blood also carried most expanded thyroid clonotypes exceeding 0.001 frequency.

The clonotype was recovered from an adult man with Graves' hyperthyroidism. The sequencing input was peripheral blood or thyroid tissue (not recorded which).

The CDR3 loop reads CSASSRGLNTEAFF. The CDR3 nucleotides read TGCAGTGCTAGTAGTCGGGGCCTGAACACTGAAGCTTTCTTT. The chain recombines TRBV20-1 with TRBJ1-1; D possibly corresponds to TRBD1 (5 bases). Trimming cost V 3 bases and J 0 bases, with 11 bases left between them. Germline CDR1 reads DFQATT; CDR2 reads SNEGSKA (reference sequence). The CDR3 consists of 14 residues.